Listed below are T cell receptor beta chains from one sample, sequenced in a study of T cells in localized non-small cell lung cancer. Clones were read by immunoSEQ multiplex PCR, and TCRdb kept only the in-frame ones, dropping some. The repertoire holds tens of thousands of clones, with about 86% as singletons. The sample in question was peripheral blood, obtained before any cancer treatment. The receptors come from a male donor older than 55 with stage III squamous cell lung carcinoma. Both conserved end residues are trimmed from each CDR3.

TRBV30	AWRGRGYNEQF
TRBV6-6	ASSYPTDGMNTEAF
TRBV5-1	ASSPGVVNTEAF
TRBV6-5	ASSSVLGDGYGYT
TRBV4-1	ASSQPGQGRSGTEAF
TRBV10-1	ASSEVGTEAF
TRBV6-5	ASSYGGGDVGGYT
TRBV5-1	ASSSQGMNTEAF
TRBV12-5	ASGLATRVPQY
TRBV30	AWGQGVDYGYT
TRBV19	ASSMGTGVTNEQF
TRBV30	ACSSGTGGEQY
TRBV6-6	ASSYSKRGNNQPQH
TRBV30	ACTGGNGYT
TRBV5-1	ASSARTGYYGYT
TRBV5-4	ASSLALNSNSPLH
TRBV2	ASSAGAGNYGYT
TRBV6-1	ASSSGGASTGELF
TRBV5-8	ASSSYRGTGAQPQH
TRBV5-4	AYSLDRGPFGYT
TRBV27	ASSLRLARSTDTQY
TRBV6-4	ASSARNTGELF
TRBV18	ASSLGGGRYNEQF
TRBV7-8	ASSPQTGKAYNEQF
TRBV30	AWSTGDYGYT
TRBV19	ASSIVRGMNTGELF
TRBV10-3	AISLSAGGSYNEQF
TRBV25-1	ASSESHLNTEAF
TRBV2	ASSEYLYEQY
TRBV11-2	ASSLEILYEQY
TRBV2	ASTKERTMNTEAF
TRBV18	ASSPGQGDSNQPQH
TRBV10-3	AISTGTFQGAQY
TRBV6-1	ASSEAQGLEAF
TRBV28	ASSSMGQSEETQY
TRBV5-1	ASSVGTGGRPEQY
TRBV6-5	ASSYTRDSTEAF
TRBV7-6	ASSFLRARGTDTQY
TRBV20-1	SARLGDTQY
TRBV6-6	ASSLVQGALETQY
TRBV29-1	SVSGGDQPQH
TRBV7-2	ASSLGTGLWDNEQF
TRBV10-2	ASRGQGYTGELF
TRBV5-6	ASSLRTPGETQY
TRBV6-1	ASSGQAPIETQY
TRBV9	ASSVEGRGYNEQF
TRBV15	ATSRTGQRNTGELF
TRBV29-1	SVAPKGLAGAVGTDTQY
TRBV5-4	ASSPGGAGGNEQF
TRBV19	ASKSGGAETQY
TRBV28	ASSGGRQGRTDTQY
TRBV6-1	ASSVGIPETQY
TRBV14	ASSRDRDNEQF
TRBV2	ASSTVNYGYT
TRBV9	ASSVAAASGNTIY
TRBV19	ASGLRLDNSPLH
TRBV7-6	ASSPEEVGWSIPHNEQF
TRBV7-9	ASSPSNTIY
TRBV4-1	ASSQDGTGVNNEQF